This T cell receptor beta chain was recovered during a study of T cell repertoires in cytomegalovirus infection. Study observations and caveats: Based on cumulative public TCR beta family frequency, carriers of CMV plus the relevant HLA were identified.

This clonotype was seen ten or more times. The target antigen is unknown. The CDR3 length is 10 residues. Germline assignment: CDR1 MNHNS and CDR2 SASEGT. Trimming left V 3 bases short and J 5 bases short, with 1 base between. TCRdb used MiXCR to reprocess the reads, holding one entry per CDR3 protein. This sample yields about 120,000 distinct CDR3 sequences, of which around 10% are seen a single time; roughly 31% belongs to the top ten. Sample: PBMCs, sequenced either directly or after in vitro stimulation (not recorded which). V gene TRBV6-1 combines with J gene TRBJ2-5; D gene unclear. The clonotype comes from a human donor in good health (CMV status not recorded). Some clones in this sample may be carry-over from other donors' samples. The CDR3 loop reads CASSEETQYF. The CDR3 nucleotides are TGTGCCAGCAGTGAGGAGACCCAGTACTTC.